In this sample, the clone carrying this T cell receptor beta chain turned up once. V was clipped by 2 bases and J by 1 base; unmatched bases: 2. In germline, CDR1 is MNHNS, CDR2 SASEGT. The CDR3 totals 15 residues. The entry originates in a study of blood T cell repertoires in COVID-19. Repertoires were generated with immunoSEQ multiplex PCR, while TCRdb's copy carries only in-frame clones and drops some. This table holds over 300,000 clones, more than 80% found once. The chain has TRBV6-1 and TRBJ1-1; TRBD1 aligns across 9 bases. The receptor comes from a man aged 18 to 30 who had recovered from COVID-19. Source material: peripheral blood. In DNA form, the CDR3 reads TGTGCCAGCAGTGAACCGGGACAGGGGAACACTGAAGCTTTCTTT. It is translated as CASSEPGQGNTEAFF.